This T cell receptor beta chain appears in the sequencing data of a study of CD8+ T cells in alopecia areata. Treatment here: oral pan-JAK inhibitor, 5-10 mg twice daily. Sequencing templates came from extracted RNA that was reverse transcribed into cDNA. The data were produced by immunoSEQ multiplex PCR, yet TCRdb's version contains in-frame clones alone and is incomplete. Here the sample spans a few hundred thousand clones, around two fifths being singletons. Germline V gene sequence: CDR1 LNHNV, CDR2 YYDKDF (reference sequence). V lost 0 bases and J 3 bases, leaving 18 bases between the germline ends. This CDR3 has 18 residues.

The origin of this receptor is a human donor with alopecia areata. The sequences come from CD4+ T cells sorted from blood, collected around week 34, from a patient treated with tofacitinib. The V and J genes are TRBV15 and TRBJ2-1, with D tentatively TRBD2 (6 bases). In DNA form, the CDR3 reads TGTGCCACCAGCAGAGATGGGAAGCTAGCGAACATCTACAATGAGCAGTTCTTC. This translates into CATSRDGKLANIYNEQFF.